Listed below are T cell receptor beta chains from one sample, sequenced in a study of blood T cell repertoires in COVID-19. Here immunoSEQ multiplex PCR was the method, and the copy in TCRdb shows in-frame clones only, minus some. The data show about 160,000 clones, approximately 91% seen once. The source material was peripheral blood. Receptors originate from a man in his late teens or twenties with acute or convalescent COVID-19. CDR3s include the opening cysteine and the closing phenylalanine or tryptophan. D genes are given only for firm matches. Size is stated for part of the rows, as once, few or many counts, or as a class when the clone is expanded.

D,size,J,V,DNA,CDR3
-,-,TRBJ1-1,TRBV2,TGTGCCAGCAGCCGGGGGGGGAACACTGAAGCTTTCTTT,CASSRGGNTEAFF
-,-,TRBJ1-2,TRBV5-4,TGTGCCAGCAGCTGGACAGTGAGTGACTACACCTTC,CASSWTVSDYTF
TRBD2,-,TRBJ2-1,TRBV7-9,TGTGCCAGCAGCTTAGAGCGGGGGGCCTACAATGAGCAGTTCTTC,CASSLERGAYNEQFF
TRBD1,-,TRBJ1-4,TRBV5-1,TGCGCCAGCAGCCCGGGACAGGGGAATGAAAAACTGTTTTTT,CASSPGQGNEKLFF
-,-,TRBJ1-5,TRBV6-2/TRBV6-3,TGTGCCAGCAGTCCCCTTCAGCGGGGTAGCAATCAGCCCCAGCATTTT,CASSPLQRGSNQPQHF
TRBD2,once,TRBJ2-1,TRBV9,TGTGCCAGCAGCGTAACTAGCGGGGGCTACAATGAGCAGTTCTTC,CASSVTSGGYNEQFF
-,-,TRBJ1-5,TRBV10-2,TGCGCCAGCAGTGATGACAGATTTGATAGCAATCAGCCCCAGCATTTT,CASSDDRFDSNQPQHF
TRBD2,-,TRBJ2-1,TRBV5-6,TGTGCCAGCAGCTTCCCCAGCGGGGGTTTCATCAATGAGCAGTTCTTC,CASSFPSGGFINEQFF
TRBD2,few,TRBJ2-7,TRBV7-9,TGTGCCAGCAGCGGAGGGACTAGCGGGGGGGCCAACGAGCAGTACTTC,CASSGGTSGGANEQYF
TRBD1,-,TRBJ1-4,TRBV5-1,TGCGCCAGCAGCTTTGGACAGGGTTTTAATGAAAAACTGTTTTTT,CASSFGQGFNEKLFF
-,-,TRBJ2-7,TRBV2,TGTGCCAGCAGTGAATACGACAGTCTCTCCTACGAGCAGTACTTC,CASSEYDSLSYEQYF
TRBD1,-,TRBJ1-6,TRBV19,TGTGCCAGTAGTATTAGAGGGGGCGCGTCACCCCTCCACTTT,CASSIRGGASPLHF
-,-,TRBJ1-1,TRBV25-1,TGTGCCAGCACCTTAGGCAGGGACTCGGAAGCTTTCTTT,CASTLGRDSEAFF
TRBD1,-,TRBJ2-3,TRBV9,TGTGCCAGCAGCGTAAGCCCTTACAGGGGTTGGGATGGAGGCACAGATACGCAGTATTTT,CASSVSPYRGWDGGTDTQYF
TRBD1,-,TRBJ2-6,TRBV15,TGTGCCACCAGCAGAGATTCGGGACAGCTCGGGACTGGGGCCAACGTCCTGACTTTC,CATSRDSGQLGTGANVLTF
TRBD1,-,TRBJ2-2,TRBV4-1,TGCGCCAGCAGCCAAGAAGACAGGGACACCGGGGAGCTGTTTTTT,CASSQEDRDTGELFF
-,-,TRBJ1-5,TRBV19,TGTGCCAGTAGTATAGAGGTTTGGGGTCGGGAACAGCCCCAGCATTTT,CASSIEVWGREQPQHF
-,-,TRBJ1-2,TRBV25-1,TGTGCCAGCAGTGGCCCGGGAGTGGATGGCTACACCTTC,CASSGPGVDGYTF
TRBD2,-,TRBJ2-5,TRBV5-1,TGCGCCAGCACCCCGACTAGCGGGCAAGAGACCCAGTACTTC,CASTPTSGQETQYF
-,-,TRBJ2-1,TRBV15,TGTGCCACCCAGGGTAAGACCTACAATGAGCAGTTCTTC,CATQGKTYNEQFF
TRBD2,-,TRBJ2-2,TRBV29-1,TGCAGCGCCGGACTAGCGGGAGCCACCGGGGAGCTGTTTTTT,CSAGLAGATGELFF
-,-,TRBJ1-4,TRBV6-6,TGTGCCAGCAGTCAGGGGATAACTAATGAAAAACTGTTTTTT,CASSQGITNEKLFF
-,-,TRBJ1-1,TRBV29-1,TGCAGCGTTTACAGGAGCTTGAACACTGAAGCTTTCTTT,CSVYRSLNTEAFF
-,-,TRBJ2-5,TRBV5-1,TGCGCCAGCAGCTTGGCTGCTTCGATAGCACTAGAGACCCAGTACTTC,CASSLAASIALETQYF
TRBD1,-,TRBJ1-1,TRBV19,TGTGCCAGTAGTGTTGACAGGGGGCGTAGCACTGAAGCTTTCTTT,CASSVDRGRSTEAFF
TRBD2,-,TRBJ2-3,TRBV27,TGTGCCAGCAGCCTTTACGGAACGGGAGGTGGGGCAGATACGCAGTATTTT,CASSLYGTGGGADTQYF
TRBD1,-,TRBJ1-5,TRBV13,TGTGCCAGCAGCCGAAATTCCGGGACAGGGGTTAATCAGCCCCAGCATTTT,CASSRNSGTGVNQPQHF
-,-,TRBJ2-7,TRBV25-1,TGTGCCAGCAGTGAAAGGATTACAGGTTCCTACGAGCAGTACTTC,CASSERITGSYEQYF
-,-,TRBJ2-7,TRBV10-1,TGCGCCAGCAGTGATCAGCGGGCCACCTACGAGCAGTACTTC,CASSDQRATYEQYF
TRBD2,-,TRBJ2-5,TRBV20-1,TGCAGTGCTAGTGGGTGGCTAGCGGGGTTCGAGACCCAGTACTTC,CSASGWLAGFETQYF
-,-,TRBJ2-1,TRBV5-4,TGTGCCAGCAGCGATGGGACTCTGGGAGGGTTCTTC,CASSDGTLGGFF
TRBD1,-,TRBJ2-1,TRBV19,TGTGCCAGTAGTCCGACAGGGTACAATGAGCAGTTCTTC,CASSPTGYNEQFF
-,-,TRBJ1-1,TRBV27,TGTGCCAGCAGTTCCCCACCAGGTAGCGGGAACACTGAAGCTTTCTTT,CASSSPPGSGNTEAFF
TRBD2,-,TRBJ2-3,TRBV3-1/TRBV3-2,TGTGCCAGCAGCCAAGCCGGGACTAGCGGGAGACGCACAGATACGCAGTATTTT,CASSQAGTSGRRTDTQYF
TRBD2,-,TRBJ2-1,TRBV5-1,TGCGCCAGCAGCTTGGTGGCGGGGGGACCAGGTGAGCAGTTCTTC,CASSLVAGGPGEQFF
TRBD1,-,TRBJ2-5,TRBV19,TGTGCCAGTAGTTCCCGGGACAGGGTGACGGAGACCCAGTACTTC,CASSSRDRVTETQYF
-,once,TRBJ1-1,TRBV6-5,TGTGCCAGTTCCCGGACGGGCGGGGACACTGAAGCTTTCTTT,CASSRTGGDTEAFF
-,-,TRBJ2-1,TRBV18,TGTGCCAGCTCCCGTGGGGGCGGGAGTGTCAATGAGCAGTTCTTC,CASSRGGGSVNEQFF
TRBD1,-,TRBJ1-1,TRBV5-1,TGCGCCAGCAGCTTGGGGCCCGGGACAGGGGTAGACACTGAAGCTTTCTTT,CASSLGPGTGVDTEAFF
-,-,TRBJ1-1,TRBV5-1,TGCGCCAGCAGCTCCGGGGGGGAAGTGCGCACTGAAGCTTTCTTT,CASSSGGEVRTEAFF
TRBD2,-,TRBJ2-7,TRBV30,TGTGCCTGTTCTAGCGGGATATCTACCTACGAGCAGTACTTC,CACSSGISTYEQYF
-,-,TRBJ2-5,TRBV11-2,TGTGCCAGCAGCCCATTTGAGGCCCAAGAGACCCAGTACTTC,CASSPFEAQETQYF
-,-,TRBJ1-2,TRBV27,TGTGCCAGCAGTTTGTCCCCAGAAGGGGATGGCTACACCTTC,CASSLSPEGDGYTF
TRBD1,-,TRBJ2-7,TRBV30,TGTGCCTGGAGTCACTCGAGGACAGGTGACTACGAGCAGTACTTC,CAWSHSRTGDYEQYF
-,-,TRBJ2-3,TRBV19,TGTGCCAGTAGTAATCGGGACGGGAGTCGAGATACGCAGTATTTT,CASSNRDGSRDTQYF
-,-,TRBJ2-2,TRBV5-1,TGCGCCAGCAGCCTTAGCGAAGGGACCGGGGAGCTGTTTTTT,CASSLSEGTGELFF
-,-,TRBJ1-5,TRBV10-2,TGCGCCAGCAGTGAGTCCCGTAATCAGCCCCAGCATTTT,CASSESRNQPQHF
TRBD1,-,TRBJ1-1,TRBV3-1/TRBV3-2,TGTGCCAGCACCTCGGACAGGGCAGAAGCTTTCTTT,CASTSDRAEAFF
-,-,TRBJ2-7,TRBV7-9,TGTGCCAGCAGCTTAGACAGGGTGATGTCCTACGAGCAGTACTTC,CASSLDRVMSYEQYF
-,-,TRBJ1-4,TRBV21-1,TGTGCCAGCAGCAAAGTCGGGCCAGGGGAATTCGGTAATGAAAAACTGTTTTTT,CASSKVGPGEFGNEKLFF
-,-,TRBJ1-1,TRBV29-1,TGCAGCGTTTTACAGGGTTGGGGCACTGAAGCTTTCTTT,CSVLQGWGTEAFF
TRBD2,-,TRBJ2-7,TRBV10-2,TGCGCCAGCAGTGGACTAGCGGGAGGTTCCTACGAGCAGTACTTC,CASSGLAGGSYEQYF
TRBD1,-,TRBJ1-2,TRBV14,TGTGCCAGCAGCCAATCCAAGGGGACAGGGGTTTATGGCTATGGCTACACCTTC,CASSQSKGTGVYGYGYTF
-,-,TRBJ2-2,TRBV21-1,TGTGCCAGCAGCAGTGGACAGGCGAACACCGGGGAGCTGTTTTTT,CASSSGQANTGELFF
-,-,TRBJ1-6,TRBV18,TGTGCCAGCTCCCTTTACGATGGGGGCGATTCACCCCTCCACTTT,CASSLYDGGDSPLHF
-,-,TRBJ2-5,TRBV11-2,TGTGCCAGCCGGGTAGCCGGGCAAGAGACCCAGTACTTC,CASRVAGQETQYF
-,-,TRBJ1-3,TRBV6-4,TGTGCCAGCAGCCTCGAGCGAGGAAACACCATATATTTT,CASSLERGNTIYF
-,-,TRBJ1-2,TRBV2,TGTGCCAGCAGTGATACGTATGGAGTGATAGGCTACACCTTC,CASSDTYGVIGYTF
-,-,TRBJ2-2,TRBV21-1,TGTGCCAGCAGCAAAGCAAGTAGGCTAGCGGGAGGTCTGAACACCGGGGAGCTGTTTTTT,CASSKASRLAGGLNTGELFF
-,once,TRBJ2-5,TRBV3-1/TRBV3-2,TGTGCCAGCAGCCAATACGGACAAGGGGAGACCCAGTACTTC,CASSQYGQGETQYF